The present T cell receptor beta chain was sequenced within a study of OX40 agonist ivuxolimab in advanced cancers. Background for the entire study: Ivuxolimab, which targeted the costimulatory receptor OX40 (CD134), was an agonistic, fully human IgG2 monoclonal antibody. Of the roughly 51 dose-escalation patients, hepatocellular carcinoma was present in 19, melanoma in some 15, renal cell carcinoma in 9 and head and neck cancer in 9. Prior anti-PD-1, anti-PD-L1 or anti-CTLA-4 therapy was permitted, and approximately 40% of dose-escalation patients had received checkpoint inhibitors. Partial responses occurred in three dose-escalation patients: two with cutaneous melanoma and one with hepatocellular carcinoma. In the dose-escalation cohort, around 80% of patients were male, and the mean age was roughly 60 years with a range of roughly 20 to 80. Intravenous ivuxolimab was administered to patients every 2 weeks at six dose levels: 0.01, 0.1, 0.3, 1.5, 3 and 10 mg/kg. The paper describes the monotherapy dose-escalation part (N of about 55 patients) of the phase I trial of ivuxolimab. The purpose of peripheral TCRbeta sequencing was to test whether ivuxolimab changed TCR sequence diversity and led to clonal T-cell expansion. Study-wide findings and limitations: After ivuxolimab, more expanded clones were found on average in CD8+ T cells than in CD4+ T cells. At doses of 0.1 to 3.0 mg/kg, clonal expansion of both CD4+ and CD8+ T cells in blood was seen between baseline and week 6. Antigen specificity was not determined for the clonally expanded peripheral T cells. Low levels of normalized T-cell clonal expansion were also seen in some patients who did not respond. In the 0.1-3.0 mg/kg groups, partial responders were among the patients with the lowest normalized peripheral clonal expansion, particularly in CD8+ T cells.

CDR1 MNHEY and CDR2 SVGAGI are derived from the germline V gene. Deletion took 4 bases off V and 3 bases off J, with a span of 13 bases between the germline ends. Reading from cysteine to phenylalanine, the CDR3 counts 14 amino acids. Only the CDR3 DNA stays, 42 bases, in frame from base 1. About this clone itself: Its binding antigen is unknown. Base quality data are lacking; no much larger clone is found one base away.

Genomic DNA was extracted from sorted cells for sequencing of the TCRbeta CDR3 region. TCRbeta CDR3 regions were sequenced using the immunoSEQ Assay. What TCRdb holds here is the immuneACCESS table cut down to in-frame rearrangements. Part of the clones is not present; checked against another copy, under half of the missing clones reflect an unresolved V gene, and the others are unexplained. This sample has 20,000 to 25,000 clones in its table, and roughly 89% of those were observed once. 15% to 20% of the sample belongs to the ten largest clones. The trial excluded patients who had a history of autoimmune disease or were on systemic immunosuppression. In every dose cohort, peripheral blood was drawn for TCR sequencing at baseline, cycle 4 day 1, and cycle 7 day 1. The samples were drawn from a first-in-human, open-label, multicenter phase I dose-escalation trial of ivuxolimab. Adults with locally advanced or metastatic melanoma, renal cell, hepatocellular, or head and neck squamous cell carcinoma were enrolled in the trial. Before TCR sequencing, CD4+ T cells and CD8+ T cells were sorted from peripheral blood as separate populations.

The source of this sequence is an adult with an advanced solid tumor such as melanoma, head and neck, liver or kidney cancer. Rearrangement joined TRBV6-5 to TRBJ2-7; the best D guess is TRBD1, with 6 bases matching. This material consisted of CD4+ or CD8+ T cells sorted from blood, taken in a trial of the OX40 agonist ivuxolimab. For the CDR3, the sequence is CASSSGQLDYEQYF. At the DNA level, the sequence is TGTGCCAGCAGTTCCGGACAGCTAGACTACGAGCAGTACTTC.